The 10 T cell receptor beta chains in this list originate from one sample, sequenced in a study of T-cell reconstitution after alpha-beta-depleted transplantation in children. Unique molecular identifiers were incorporated during preparation of the TCRbeta library. TCRdb itself ran the PCR reads through MiXCR, one entry per CDR3 protein. This sample has about 980,000 distinct CDR3 sequences; about 29% occur once, and the top ten carry roughly 31%. The sample here was PBMCs, mostly from graft donor cells, taken 360 days after TCRalphabeta/CD19-depleted stem cell transplant. The receptor set was obtained from a boy in the first two years of life who had a stem cell transplant for SCID, so the T cells may come from the graft donor.

The chain recombines TRBV12-3 or TRBV12-4 with TRBJ2-1; 7 bases are shared with TRBD2. This CDR3 has 15 residues. The trim removed 7 bases at V and 2 bases at J, leaving 8 bases unmatched. CDR3 sequence reads: CASTTTGLPYNEQFF. The CDR3 bases are TGTGCCAGCACCACCACGGGACTACCCTACAATGAGCAGTTCTTC.

This chain links TRBV20-1 with TRBJ2-7; TRBD1 is a possible D gene (6 bases). The germline gives CDR1 DFQATT, CDR2 SNEGSKA (reference sequence). CDR3 length: 12 amino acids. Trimming stripped 5 bases from V and 4 bases from J, with 12 bases between. The CDR3 here is CSAQGFPYEQYF. The CDR3 nucleotides read TGCAGTGCTCAGGGGTTCCCATACGAGCAGTACTTC.

The sample holds a few counts of this clonotype. The chain recombines TRBV29-1 with TRBJ2-5; TRBD2 is a possible D gene (5 bases). Germline V gives CDR1 SQVTM, CDR2 ANQGSEA. The V end lost 6 bases, the J end lost 2 bases, and 22 bases lay between the germline ends. This CDR3 is 16 amino acids long. CDR3: CSVVRGNSMPQETQYF. The CDR3 DNA is TGCAGCGTAGTAAGAGGGAACAGCATGCCTCAAGAGACCCAGTACTTC.

This chain uses TRBV5-5 with TRBJ1-5; D is uncertain. This CDR3 has 17 residues. Germline values: CDR1 SGHKS, CDR2 YYEKEE (reference sequence). The V end was cut by 5 bases, the J end by 0 bases, with 18 bases between. In nucleotides, the CDR3 is TGTGCCAGCAGTCGGCTGGGCCCGGGGAATAGCAATCAGCCCCAGCATTTT. This sequence encodes CASSRLGPGNSNQPQHF.

This rearrangement joins TRBV20-1 to TRBJ2-7, with a weak D call TRBD1 (5 bases). V lost 6 bases, J lost 2 bases, and 17 bases lay in between. CDR3 length equals 14 residues. CDR1 is DFQATT, CDR2 SNEGSKA, per germline (reference sequence). CDR3 sequence reads: CSAHPRVLTYEQYF. The DNA of the CDR3 is TGCAGTGCACATCCCAGGGTATTAACCTACGAGCAGTACTTC.

The CDR3 loop is CSVRPGHGEQFF. DNA for the CDR3: TGCAGCGTGCGGCCGGGACACGGTGAGCAGTTCTTC. The J gene is TRBJ2-1, the V gene TRBV29-1; D might be TRBD1 (6 bases). CDR3 length: 12 residues. The V and J ends lost 6 bases and 9 bases respectively, with 15 bases between them. Germline-derived CDR1 and CDR2 are SQVTM and ANQGSEA.

J is TRBJ2-2 and V is TRBV12-3 or TRBV12-4, with unresolved D. V was cut by 3 bases and J by 5 bases, with 13 bases left in between. This CDR3 region has 15 residues. The CDR3 DNA follows: TGTGCCAGCAGTTTGCGACAAGGGTCAACCGGGGAGCTGTTTTTT. This sequence encodes CASSLRQGSTGELFF.

This clonotype was picked up a small number of times. V is TRBV19 and J is TRBJ2-7; 7 bases line up with TRBD1. V dropped 5 bases and J dropped 7; count of bases not matched to a gene: 8. The CDR3 is made up of 13 amino acids. Germline values: CDR1 LNHDA, CDR2 SQIVND (reference sequence). The CDR3 DNA reads TGTGCCAGTAGTGTCCGACAGGGAATGGAGCAGTACTTC. This translates into CASSVRQGMEQYF.

The J gene is TRBJ2-7, the V gene TRBV12-3 or TRBV12-4; 9 bases map to TRBD1. CDR3 size: 17 residues. V lost 0 bases, J lost 4 bases, and 10 bases stayed unmatched. DNA for the CDR3: TGTGCCAGCAGTTTAGCGCCGGTAGGACAGGGGATTTACGAGCAGTACTTC. Translating it yields CASSLAPVGQGIYEQYF.

This clonotype has a handful of counts. The rearrangement uses TRBV12-3 or TRBV12-4 and TRBJ2-3; a weak D match, TRBD1 (6 bases). The CDR3 has 14 residues. Trimming shortened V by 6 bases and J by 1 base, and 11 bases separated the two germline ends. The CDR3 DNA follows: TGTGCCAGCAGCAGGGGACAACGCACAGATACGCAGTATTTT. Residues: CASSRGQRTDTQYF.